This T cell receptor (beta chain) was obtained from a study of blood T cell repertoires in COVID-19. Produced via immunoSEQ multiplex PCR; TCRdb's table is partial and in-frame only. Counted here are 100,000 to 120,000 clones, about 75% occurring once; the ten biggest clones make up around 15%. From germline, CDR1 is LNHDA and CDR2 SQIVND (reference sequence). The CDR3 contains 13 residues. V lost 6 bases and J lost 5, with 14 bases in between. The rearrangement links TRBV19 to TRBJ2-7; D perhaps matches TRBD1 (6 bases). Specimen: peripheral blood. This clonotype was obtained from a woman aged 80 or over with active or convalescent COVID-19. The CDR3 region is CASSPSGADEQYF. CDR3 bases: TGTGCCAGTAGCCCATCAGGGGCCGACGAGCAGTACTTC. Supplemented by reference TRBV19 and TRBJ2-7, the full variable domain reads DGGITQSPKYLFRKEGQNVTLSCEQNLNHDAMYWYRQDPGQGLRLIYYSQIVNDFQKGDIAEGYSVSREKKESFPLTVTSAQKNPTAFYLCASSPSGADEQYFGPGTRLTVT.